This T cell receptor beta chain was identified during a study of blood T cell repertoires in COVID-19. Study context: Sites across the United States, Italy and Spain contributed samples from acute and convalescent COVID-19. In each case, the material was cDNA or gDNA derived from T cells, B-cell-depleted T cells, or PBMCs.

Original processing methods: Counts of nucleated cells, estimated from reference gene primer amplification, were obtained. This table comes from immunoSEQ multiplex PCR, and its TCRdb copy is limited to in-frame clones, with some not included. The V and J calls and clone size were taken over from that table, and D and trimming were inferred from the DNA. The sample carries about 130,000 clones, approximately 88% recorded once. Germline assignment: CDR1 MDHEN and CDR2 SYDVKM. This CDR3 region has 14 residues. The V gene end was trimmed by 6 bases and the J gene end by 5 bases; junction bases not matched to a gene: 9.

This clonotype was sampled from a man aged 50 to 60 with acute or convalescent COVID-19. V and J are TRBV28 and TRBJ1-1; 7 nucleotides align to TRBD1. Sequences were obtained from peripheral blood. In nucleotides, the CDR3 is TGTGCCAGCAGGGCTGCAGGGGGGTCAACTGAAGCTTTCTTT. Its translation: CASRAAGGSTEAFF.